This is a list of T cell receptor beta chains from one sample in a study of T cell responses to AZD1222 COVID-19 vaccine. Sequencing was performed with immunoSEQ multiplex PCR; in TCRdb, only in-frame clones are kept and a portion is missing. The repertoire holds around 100,000 clones, with more than 75% as singletons. Sequencing was performed on peripheral blood, taken on day 0 of MenACWY control vaccination. The receptor set was obtained from an adult in good health. Both conserved end residues are trimmed from each CDR3. Clone size is not always given. Where it is, it says once, few, many or a class for expanded clones.

CDR3 protein	clone size	V gene
ASSEGAHLGEQF	-	TRBV2
ASLASGTDTQY	-	TRBV7-9
ASRVDRRDSPLH	-	TRBV6-5
AWSVGGNTDTQY	-	TRBV30
ASSPGQGAVDTQY	-	TRBV18
GPGRERGTGELF	once	TRBV6-5
ASSERRRNTEAF	-	TRBV2
ASKHWGQGLDQPQH	-	TRBV19
ASSYSGWDTEAF	once	TRBV6-2/TRBV6-3
SARPGGGYT	-	TRBV20-1
ASSPGLADYNEQF	-	TRBV3-1/TRBV3-2
ASSQYAGSSYEQY	-	TRBV3-1/TRBV3-2
ATSREQDTEAF	-	TRBV15
ASSRRLAGQGGEQF	-	TRBV5-1
ASIPGRTLFEAF	few	TRBV6-6
ASSQSGRSPSTDTQY	-	TRBV23-1
ASSQGNSYGYT	-	TRBV5-5
ASTQGVAGYT	-	TRBV28
ASSLGGVSYGYT	-	TRBV7-2
AISESKGDPSTDTQY	-	TRBV10-3
ASSLNFGSTEAF	-	TRBV5-6
ASSSPRGRGNEQY	-	TRBV28
ASSPPMGQNYGYT	-	TRBV18
ASSLVGGETQY	-	TRBV6-2/TRBV6-3
ASSATGRNQPQH	-	TRBV7-2
ASSLAGQPQH	-	TRBV7-9
ASSKGLAGVLQETQY	-	TRBV6-2/TRBV6-3
ASSDGGPGGGYT	-	TRBV10-2